The rows below give T cell receptor beta chains drawn from one sample of a study of long-term antiretroviral therapy in people with HIV. Generated by immunoSEQ multiplex PCR, the TCRdb table keeps only in-frame clones and is missing some. The table shows about 40,000 clones, with 83% occurring only once. The sample was unsorted PBMCs, taken 1 year after starting antiretroviral therapy. Every receptor here comes from a man aged 18 to 35 with HIV. The CDR3 runs from the conserved cysteine through the conserved F or W. Each record gives: J gene, V gene, clone size, D gene, CDR3 protein, CDR3 DNA. A D gene is named only where the DNA matches it firmly. Clone size is shown for a subset of rows, as once, few, many or a class of expanded clone.

TRBJ1-1	TRBV7-7	-	-	CASSSGTRTTEAFF	TGTGCCAGCAGCTCTGGGACAAGGACGACTGAAGCTTTCTTT
TRBJ2-2	TRBV9	-	-	CASRATGGTGELFF	TGTGCCAGCAGGGCTACCGGGGGCACCGGGGAGCTGTTTTTT
TRBJ1-1	TRBV27	-	TRBD1	CASSLVQGAPTEAFF	TGTGCCAGCAGTTTGGTCCAGGGGGCGCCCACTGAAGCTTTCTTT
TRBJ1-4	TRBV5-6	-	TRBD1	CASSRDRNEKLFF	TGTGCCAGCAGTCGGGACAGGAACGAAAAACTGTTTTTT
TRBJ1-5	TRBV28	-	-	CASSSEGTGDFYIQPQHF	TGTGCCAGCAGTTCTGAGGGCACGGGCGATTTCTATATTCAGCCCCAGCATTTT
TRBJ2-2	TRBV9	-	-	CASSVHSGELFF	TGTGCCAGCAGCGTACATTCCGGGGAGCTGTTTTTT
TRBJ2-1	TRBV10-3	-	TRBD2	CAISDPAGGAEQFF	TGTGCCATCAGTGACCCAGCGGGAGGGGCTGAGCAGTTCTTC
TRBJ1-5	TRBV5-8	-	-	CASSLVRLGNQPQHF	TGTGCCAGCAGCTTGGTTCGGCTCGGCAATCAGCCCCAGCATTTT
TRBJ1-2	TRBV6-5	-	-	CASSYSRGYDYGYTF	TGTGCCAGCAGTTACTCGCGGGGGTACGACTATGGCTACACCTTC
TRBJ1-2	TRBV9	-	TRBD1	CASSVGGQTVYGYTF	TGTGCCAGCAGCGTAGGGGGACAGACAGTCTATGGCTACACCTTC
TRBJ2-7	TRBV7-3	-	TRBD2	CASSLAGDYEQYF	TGTGCCAGCAGCTTAGCGGGGGACTACGAGCAGTACTTC
TRBJ1-5	TRBV28	-	-	CASSLPAGRQPQHF	TGTGCCAGCAGTTTGCCGGCAGGGAGACAGCCCCAGCATTTT
TRBJ2-7	TRBV20-1	-	-	CSARLTREQYF	TGCAGTGCTAGACTTACCCGAGAGCAGTACTTC
TRBJ1-2	TRBV7-6	few	-	CASSPEGRGGYGYTF	TGTGCCAGCAGCCCGGAGGGACGCGGCGGATATGGCTACACCTTC
TRBJ2-1	TRBV9	-	TRBD2	CASRGGNEQFF	TGTGCCAGTCGGGGGGGGAATGAGCAGTTCTTC
TRBJ1-2	TRBV7-2	once	TRBD1	CASSLATGGNYGYTF	TGTGCCAGCAGCTTAGCGACAGGGGGCAACTATGGCTACACCTTC
TRBJ1-2	TRBV29-1	-	-	CSVDSRNYGYTF	TGCAGCGTTGACAGCCGTAACTATGGCTACACCTTC
TRBJ2-1	TRBV11-3	-	-	CASSFGRRGEQFF	TGTGCCAGCAGCTTCGGACGGAGGGGTGAGCAGTTCTTC
TRBJ2-3	TRBV5-1	-	-	CASSSTASTDTQYF	TGCGCCAGCAGCTCGACAGCTAGCACAGATACGCAGTATTTT
TRBJ2-5	TRBV11-3	-	-	CASSLDHDRPTQETQYF	TGTGCCAGCAGCTTAGATCATGACAGACCAACACAAGAGACCCAGTACTTC
TRBJ2-7	TRBV2	-	-	CASSEGLAGYEQYF	TGTGCCAGCAGTGAAGGTTTGGCAGGTTACGAGCAGTACTTC
TRBJ2-7	TRBV7-9	-	-	CASSPRQALHEQYF	TGTGCCAGCAGCCCTCGACAGGCCCTCCACGAGCAGTACTTC
TRBJ2-7	TRBV10-1	-	TRBD1	CASSQTGDGEQYF	TGCGCCAGCAGCCAGACAGGGGATGGCGAGCAGTACTTC
TRBJ2-3	TRBV27	-	TRBD2	CASSGWREAPTDTQYF	TGTGCCAGCAGTGGATGGCGGGAGGCGCCCACAGATACGCAGTATTTT
TRBJ2-1	TRBV19	-	TRBD1	CASRDSVWNEQFF	TGTGCCAGTCGGGACAGCGTATGGAATGAGCAGTTCTTC
TRBJ1-1	TRBV6-1	-	-	CASYRAANTEAFF	TGTGCCAGCTACAGGGCAGCGAACACTGAAGCTTTCTTT
TRBJ2-7	TRBV5-4	-	-	CASSFPSAGQTSYEQYF	TGTGCCAGCAGCTTCCCCTCGGCGGGACAGACATCCTACGAGCAGTACTTC
TRBJ2-7	TRBV10-2	-	-	CASRVKPDSSYEQYF	TGCGCCAGCAGGGTGAAACCGGACAGCTCCTACGAGCAGTACTTC
TRBJ2-1	TRBV25-1	few	-	CASRPGYNEQFF	TGTGCCAGCAGGCCCGGGTACAATGAGCAGTTCTTC
TRBJ2-3	TRBV2	-	TRBD1	CASTRGQSTDTQYF	TGTGCCAGCACTAGGGGACAGAGCACAGATACGCAGTATTTT
TRBJ2-7	TRBV9	-	TRBD2	CASSVAGLAGTYEQYF	TGTGCCAGCAGCGTAGCCGGACTAGCGGGGACCTACGAGCAGTACTTC
TRBJ1-1	TRBV10-1	-	-	CASSETGLGVTEAFF	TGCGCCAGCAGTGAGACGGGCCTCGGGGTCACTGAAGCTTTCTTT
TRBJ2-1	TRBV19	-	-	CASSLDSSLFGDEQFF	TGTGCCAGTAGTCTCGATTCGTCCCTTTTTGGCGATGAGCAGTTCTTC
TRBJ2-7	TRBV5-4	-	-	CASSKHGYEQYF	TGTGCCAGCAGCAAGCACGGTTACGAGCAGTACTTC
TRBJ1-1	TRBV10-3	-	-	CAISARVENTEAFF	TGTGCCATCAGTGCCCGGGTAGAAAACACTGAAGCTTTCTTT
TRBJ1-2	TRBV28	-	-	CASGPNSGNYGYTF	TGTGCCAGCGGCCCTAACAGTGGTAACTATGGCTACACCTTC
TRBJ2-1	TRBV5-1	-	-	CASSLDIRGTYNEQFF	TGCGCCAGCAGCTTGGATATAAGGGGCACCTACAATGAGCAGTTCTTC
TRBJ1-1	TRBV27	-	-	CASSFNAGYTEAFF	TGTGCCAGCAGTTTTAATGCAGGGTACACTGAAGCTTTCTTT
TRBJ2-2	TRBV27	-	-	CASSLYGTSRTGELFF	TGTGCCAGCAGTTTATACGGCACCTCGCGCACCGGGGAGCTGTTTTTT
TRBJ2-7	TRBV9	-	TRBD2	CASSPRTSGFSYEQYF	TGTGCCAGCAGCCCACGGACTAGCGGGTTCTCCTACGAGCAGTACTTC
TRBJ2-7	TRBV5-1	-	-	CASSSDRRAGEQYF	TGCGCCAGCAGCTCGGACAGAAGGGCAGGTGAGCAGTACTTC
TRBJ2-1	TRBV4-3	-	-	CASSQVGGLEQFF	TGCGCCAGCAGCCAAGTTGGTGGTTTGGAGCAGTTCTTC
TRBJ2-5	TRBV13	-	-	CASSPSPDRLQETQYF	TGTGCCAGCAGCCCTAGCCCCGACAGGCTTCAAGAGACCCAGTACTTC
TRBJ1-1	TRBV19	-	TRBD1	CASSLTAGGTEAFF	TGTGCCAGTAGTCTGACGGCAGGGGGGACTGAAGCTTTCTTT
TRBJ2-5	TRBV9	-	TRBD1	CASSTGTAFQETQYF	TGTGCCAGCAGCACGGGGACAGCATTCCAAGAGACCCAGTACTTC